One sample yielded the 9 T cell receptor beta chains listed below, sequenced in a study of T cell responses to AZD1222 COVID-19 vaccine. Sequencing used immunoSEQ multiplex PCR; TCRdb keeps in-frame clones, though not all of them. The table has roughly 13,000 clones, more than 80% seen once. Sequencing was performed on peripheral blood, taken 28 days after the second AZD1222 dose. The receptors here all came from an adult who received the AZD1222 COVID-19 vaccine.

V and J are TRBV2 and TRBJ2-7; D might be TRBD1 (6 bases). CDR1 and CDR2 (germline): SNHLY, FYNNEI. There are 14 residues in the CDR3. The V end lost 4 bases, the J end lost 2 bases, and 12 bases lay between the germline ends. The CDR3 sequence: CASSGVQGTYEQYF. CDR3 sequence (DNA): TGTGCCAGCAGTGGTGTGCAGGGGACCTACGAGCAGTACTTC.

The chain couples TRBV14 to TRBJ1-3; the match to TRBD1 covers 8 bases. The germline V gene has CDR1 SGHDN and CDR2 FVKESK. The CDR3 is made up of 15 amino acids. J was trimmed by 1 base and V by 4 bases; bases with no gene match: 3. CDR3 loop: CASSPQGVSGNTIYF. DNA for the CDR3: TGTGCCAGCAGCCCACAGGGGGTTTCTGGAAACACCATATATTTT.

The rearrangement links TRBV7-2 to TRBJ2-7, with 7 positions matching TRBD1. V trimming: 5 bases; J trimming: 6 bases; junction bases outside the gene matches: 7. The CDR3 spans 13 residues. The germline gives CDR1 SGHTA, CDR2 FQGNSA. The CDR3: CASSLQRQGEQYF. The DNA for the CDR3 is TGTGCCAGCAGCCTCCAACGACAGGGCGAGCAGTACTTC.

The chain carries TRBV28 and TRBJ2-6, with TRBD1 identical over 9 bases. Germline CDR1 MDHEN, CDR2 SYDVKM. There are 18 residues in the CDR3. V shed 8 bases and J 1 base; nucleotides not matched to a gene: 12. The CDR3 loop is CASGGSQGARSGANVLTF. DNA of the CDR3: TGTGCCAGCGGTGGATCACAGGGGGCGAGATCTGGGGCCAACGTCCTGACTTTC.

This sequence joins TRBV19 and TRBJ2-5; D is ambiguous. Matching the DNA end better, TRBJ2-7 makes the J call doubtful. CDR1 LNHDA and CDR2 SQIVND come from the germline V gene (reference sequence). The CDR3 spans 15 residues. CDR3 sequence (DNA): TGTGCCAGTAGTAGAGACACCCTCCAGACCTACGAGCAGTACTTC. This sequence encodes CASSRDTLQTYEQYF.

The gene calls are TRBV12-3 or TRBV12-4 and TRBJ2-7, with D maybe TRBD1 (6 bases). V lost 3 bases to trimming and J lost 4 bases, with 10 bases between them. CDR3 length equals 13 residues. In DNA form, the CDR3 reads TGTGCCAGCAGTTTCGACCAGGGGTACGAGCAGTACTTC. Amino acid sequence: CASSFDQGYEQYF.

The chain links TRBV7-2 to TRBJ2-7; 7 bases are shared with TRBD2. Germline loops: CDR1 SGHTA, CDR2 FQGNSA. With 3 bases clipped from V and 2 bases from J, the junction kept 10 bases outside the gene matches. This CDR3 region has 16 residues. CDR3 region: CASSFVSSGLPYEQYF. DNA for the CDR3: TGTGCCAGCAGCTTTGTATCTAGCGGACTCCCCTACGAGCAGTACTTC.

This chain uses TRBV7-2 with TRBJ2-5; no reliable D call. The CDR3 length is 14 residues. The V gene lost 2 bases and the J gene lost 3 bases, with 10 bases spanning the gap. Germline CDR1 and CDR2: SGHTA and FQGNSA. CDR3 in amino acids: CASSLRLSEETQYF. The CDR3 bases are TGTGCCAGCAGCTTAAGGTTAAGCGAAGAGACCCAGTACTTC.

The V call is TRBV13, the J call TRBJ1-4; TRBD1 aligns across 10 bases. V gave up 6 bases and J gave up 3 bases; unmatched junction bases: 7. The CDR3 spans 16 residues. Germline V CDR1 and CDR2: PRHDT, FYEKMQ (reference sequence). The CDR3 coding sequence is TGTGCCAGCAGATCAACCGGGACAGGGGCTAATGAAAAACTGTTTTTT. It yields the protein CASRSTGTGANEKLFF.